The 26 T cell receptor beta chains below all came from one sample that was sequenced in a study of a mutant IDH1 vaccine in newly diagnosed glioma. For these receptors, no antigen is known. The time point: week 35, safety follow-up. Every single dose of the vaccine, 300 ug of mutant IDH1 20-mer peptide, came with topical imiquimod. The table came from immunoSEQ multiplex PCR; TCRdb's copy has only in-frame clones and leaves some out. The table lists about 54,000 clones, around 85% of them singletons. The specimen was PBMCs, collected from a glioma patient whose treatment included an IDH1 peptide vaccine. The receptor source for this set is a man aged 40-49 years with glioma.

V gene TRBV5-3 combines with J gene TRBJ2-3; no firm D call. TRBV5-3 has ORF status, its function being uncertain. Trimming took 6 bases from V and 4 from J, leaving 9 bases between them. The CDR3 is 12 residues long. The CDR3 region is CARKSTADTQYF. The CDR3 DNA sequence: TGTGCCAGAAAGAGCACCGCAGATACGCAGTATTTT.

V usage is TRBV18 and J usage is TRBJ1-2; no definite D call. CDR1 is KGHSH and CDR2 is LQKENI in the germline V gene. The V end lost 1 base, the J end lost 6 bases, and 9 bases lay between the germline ends. The CDR3 has 13 amino acids. CDR3 sequence reads: CASSPQGRDGYTF. The CDR3 bases are TGTGCCAGCTCACCACAGGGTCGTGATGGCTACACCTTC.

This sequence joins TRBV5-6 and TRBJ1-5; the D gene is possibly TRBD1 (5 bases). The CDR3 contains 16 residues. Trimming removed 1 base from V and 5 bases from J, with 16 bases in between. CDR1 is SGHDT, CDR2 YYEEEE, per germline. As DNA, the CDR3 is TGTGCCAGCAGCTTGTTAAGGGGACGGGAGTATCAGCCCCAGCATTTT. It specifies CASSLLRGREYQPQHF.

CDR3 sequence: CASRPTGGGYGYTF. CDR3 DNA sequence: TGTGCCAGTAGGCCAACAGGGGGCGGCTATGGCTACACCTTC. The chain employs TRBV19 and TRBJ1-2, with 9 bases fitting TRBD1. The trim removed 6 bases at V and 4 bases at J, leaving 6 bases unmatched. This CDR3 has 14 residues. Germline V gives CDR1 LNHDA, CDR2 SQIVND (reference sequence).

V usage is TRBV9 and J usage is TRBJ1-5, with 7 bases aligning to TRBD1. With 2 bases clipped from V and 4 bases from J, the junction kept 3 bases outside the gene matches. This CDR3 comprises 14 residues. Germline V gene lookup returns CDR1 SGDLS and CDR2 YYNGEE. The CDR3 DNA follows: TGTGCCAGCAGCGTGGCGGGACAGAATCAGCCCCAGCATTTT. The encoded protein is CASSVAGQNQPQHF.

The chain has TRBV4-3 and TRBJ2-3; D possibly corresponds to TRBD2 (6 bases). V was clipped by 0 bases and J by 9 bases, with 16 bases between them. CDR1 and CDR2 (germline): LGHNA, YSLEER. This CDR3 is built from 15 residues. Here the CDR3 reads CASSQDRGIARTQYF. The CDR3 DNA sequence: TGCGCCAGCAGCCAAGATCGCGGGATCGCTCGAACGCAGTATTTT.

This rearrangement joins TRBV5-6 to TRBJ2-7; D gene uncertain. CDR1 is SGHDT and CDR2 is YYEEEE in the germline V gene. V was pared by 4 bases and J by 0 bases, with 17 bases between. This CDR3 spans 16 amino acids. In nucleotides, the CDR3 is TGTGCCAGCAGCCCCCCCGGGTGGATTTACTCCTACGAGCAGTACTTC. Translated, it gives CASSPPGWIYSYEQYF.

This clone showed up just once. CDR3 bases: TGTGCCAGCAGCCCGCCGTCTATGGGAACTGAAGCTTTCTTT. It is translated as CASSPPSMGTEAFF. The V and J genes are TRBV28 and TRBJ1-1; D is uncertain. In germline, CDR1 is MDHEN, CDR2 SYDVKM. Trimming pared 6 bases from V and 5 bases from J, leaving 16 bases between. The CDR3 length is 14 residues. Complete variable domain (other parts from reference TRBV28 and TRBJ1-1): DVKVTQSSRYLVKRTGEKVFLECVQDMDHENMFWYRQDPGLGLRLIYFSYDVKMKEKGDIPEGYSVSREKKERFSLILESASTNQTSMYLCASSPPSMGTEAFFGQGTRLTVV.

CDR3 protein: CASSFSPPKRESYEQYF. CDR3 DNA: TGTGCCAGCAGCTTTTCCCCACCAAAGCGGGAGTCATACGAGCAGTACTTC. The rearrangement joins TRBV5-5 to TRBJ2-7; 8 nucleotides agree with TRBD2. CDR1 is SGHKS, CDR2 YYEKEE, per germline (reference sequence). CDR3 length: 17 amino acids. With V trimmed by 2 bases and J by 4 bases, 14 bases remained unmatched.

The chain has TRBV21-1 and TRBJ2-3. TRBV21-1 is flagged as a pseudogene. The CDR3 contains 10 residues. CDR3 in amino acids: CASGDPAQYF. For the CDR3, the DNA is TGTGCCAGCGGGGATCCAGCGCAGTATTTT.

The V and J genes are TRBV29-1 and TRBJ2-2, with 10 bases aligning to TRBD1. Germline CDR1 SQVTM, CDR2 ANQGSEA. This CDR3 has 16 residues. After removal of 6 bases from V and 1 base from J, the junction contained 8 bases not matched to a gene. The CDR3 protein is CSVGGTGEKNTGELFF. The CDR3, as DNA: TGCAGCGTGGGGGGGACAGGGGAGAAGAACACCGGGGAGCTGTTTTTT.

The chain is built from TRBV28 and TRBJ1-5; 10 bases match TRBD1. Trimming removed 5 bases from V and 9 bases from J; junction bases left unmatched: 7. CDR1 and CDR2 from the germline V gene are MDHEN and SYDVKM. The CDR3 is made up of 14 amino acids. This chain's CDR3 is CASSPGTGERPQHF. In DNA form, the CDR3 reads TGTGCCAGCAGTCCAGGGACAGGGGAGAGGCCCCAGCATTTT.

The rearrangement joins TRBV7-9 to TRBJ1-1; weak D call: TRBD1 (5 bases). CDR1 and CDR2 (germline): SEHNR, FQNEAQ (reference sequence). The V gene lost 6 bases and the J gene lost 1 base, with 12 bases spanning the gap. CDR3 size: 14 residues. Here the CDR3 reads CASREPGPNTEAFF. The CDR3 bases are TGTGCCAGCAGAGAACCGGGGCCGAACACTGAAGCTTTCTTT.

V gene TRBV10-2 combines with J gene TRBJ2-3; 7 nucleotides match TRBD2. The CDR3 loop spans 16 amino acids. Looked up from germline, CDR1 is WSHSY and CDR2 is SAAADI. The junction had 6 bases not matched to a gene; V was cut back by 0 bases and J by 3 bases. The CDR3: CASSESAGVGTDTQYF. CDR3 nucleotides: TGCGCCAGCAGTGAGTCGGCGGGAGTCGGAACAGATACGCAGTATTTT.

The chain has TRBV6-1 and TRBJ1-2, with unresolved D. The CDR3 consists of 15 residues. Germline-derived CDR1 and CDR2 are MNHNS and SASEGT. Between the trimmed V and J ends, which lost 0 bases and 4 bases, there was a span of 12 bases. CDR3: CASSEASSHIYGYTF. The CDR3 DNA reads TGTGCCAGCAGTGAAGCCTCGAGCCACATCTATGGCTACACCTTC.

This clone appeared once. DNA of the CDR3: TGTGCCAGCAGCGCCCGGTCTAGCGGGCCCCTGGGAGCTGAGCAGTACTTC. It specifies CASSARSSGPLGAEQYF. This sequence joins TRBV13 and TRBJ2-7; 8 nucleotides match TRBD2. In germline, CDR1 is PRHDT, CDR2 FYEKMQ (reference sequence). V gave up 5 bases and J gave up 7 bases; unmatched junction bases: 19. The CDR3 consists of 17 residues.

The rearrangement uses TRBV27 and TRBJ2-7, with 8 bases fitting TRBD2. V was clipped by 6 bases and J by 3 bases; unmatched bases: 10. CDR1 and CDR2 from the germline V gene are MNHEY and SMNVEV (reference sequence). The length of the CDR3 is 15 residues. For the CDR3, the DNA is TGTGCCAGCAGCGCCCGGGGGGGTGAATACTACGAGCAGTACTTC. The encoded protein is CASSARGGEYYEQYF.

The chain joins TRBV19 to TRBJ1-5; no definite D call. The germline V and J ends were trimmed by 6 bases and 5 bases, with 14 bases remaining between them. Germline V gene lookup returns CDR1 LNHDA and CDR2 SQIVND (reference sequence). The CDR3 loop spans 14 amino acids. The CDR3: CASSFATTYQPQHF. As DNA, the CDR3 is TGTGCCAGTAGCTTTGCGACAACCTATCAGCCCCAGCATTTT.

This chain uses TRBV6-1 with TRBJ2-3; D remains unclear. The CDR3 is 14 residues long. CDR1 and CDR2 from the germline V gene are MNHNS and SASEGT. The V end was cut by 6 bases, the J end by 3 bases, with 13 bases between. CDR3 sequence: CASSLGEVTDTQYF. The CDR3 DNA reads as TGTGCCAGCAGCCTTGGGGAAGTGACAGATACGCAGTATTTT.

The J gene is TRBJ2-5, the V gene TRBV2; D is unclear. The CDR3 covers 14 residues. The V end was cut by 8 bases, the J end by 4 bases, with 17 bases between. CDR1 is SNHLY, CDR2 FYNNEI, per germline. CDR3 DNA sequence: TGTGCCAGCCTTGGCGGCGGTGGGCTAGAGACCCAGTACTTC. Translated: CASLGGGGLETQYF.

This chain connects TRBV11-2 to TRBJ2-7; D is undetermined. The CDR3 is 11 amino acids. The V gene lost 1 base and the J gene lost 3 bases, with 1 base spanning the gap. Germline V gives CDR1 SGHAT, CDR2 FQNNGV. CDR3 DNA sequence: TGTGCCAGCAGCTTAGTCTACGAGCAGTACTTC. Protein: CASSLVYEQYF.

Judged by abundance, this clone is medium-sized. V is TRBV5-1 and J is TRBJ1-1; D is ambiguous. Trimming removed 2 bases from V and 2 bases from J, with 10 bases in between. This CDR3 has 14 amino acids. Germline V gene lookup returns CDR1 SGHRS and CDR2 YFSETQ. CDR3 in DNA: TGCGCCAGCAGCTTTCGGACCCTTAACACTGAAGCTTTCTTT. It specifies CASSFRTLNTEAFF.

V usage is TRBV2 and J usage is TRBJ2-2; 11 bases are shared with TRBD2. With V trimmed by 6 bases and J by 1 base, 4 bases remained unmatched. This CDR3 is built from 16 residues. CDR1 is SNHLY and CDR2 is FYNNEI in the germline V gene. The CDR3 loop reads CASSGLAGGNTGELFF. CDR3 DNA sequence: TGTGCCAGCAGCGGGCTAGCGGGGGGGAACACCGGGGAGCTGTTTTTT.

This chain uses TRBV11-2 with TRBJ2-5; TRBD2 is a possible D gene (5 bases). Germline CDR1 SGHAT, CDR2 FQNNGV. This CDR3 spans 14 amino acids. Trimming shortened V by 8 bases and J by 5 bases, and 18 bases separated the two germline ends. The CDR3 sequence: CASLGLGPGETQYF. The CDR3 region has the DNA TGTGCCAGCCTAGGGCTTGGGCCGGGGGAGACCCAGTACTTC.

V usage is TRBV19 and J usage is TRBJ1-5, with 10 nucleotides matching TRBD1. Germline lookup yields CDR1 LNHDA and CDR2 SQIVND (reference sequence). After removal of 7 bases from V and 4 bases from J, the junction contained 13 bases not matched to a gene. The CDR3 is 17 residues long. The CDR3 DNA reads TGTGCCAGTACCCCATACCGGGACAGGGGAAGGAATCAGCCCCAGCATTTT. It encodes CASTPYRDRGRNQPQHF.

The chain uses TRBV4-3 and TRBJ1-1, with D possibly TRBD1 on 5 matching bases. Germline V gene data show CDR1 as LGHNA and CDR2 as YSLEER. CDR3 size: 18 residues. The V end lost 0 bases, the J end lost 3 bases, and 20 bases lay between the germline ends. The CDR3: CASSQDNFGGSGHTEAFF. For the CDR3, the DNA is TGCGCCAGCAGCCAAGATAATTTCGGGGGTTCCGGACACACTGAAGCTTTCTTT.